These 21 T cell receptor beta chains came from one sample sequenced in a study of tumor and adjacent non-tumor tissue in lung cancer. RNA was extracted from bulk tissue without any cell sorting. TCRbeta libraries were built with three rounds of nested PCR, modified from ARM-PCR. TCRdb redid the calling of the multiplex PCR reads with MiXCR, one entry per CDR3 protein. The profile shows 76,000 or so distinct CDR3 sequences, nearly 70% of them singletons. The sequenced sample was lung tumor tissue. The source is a woman in her sixties or seventies with non-small cell lung cancer.

The chain is built from TRBV5-1 and TRBJ2-7; the match to TRBD1 covers 7 bases. Per germline, CDR1 SGHRS and CDR2 YFSETQ. The CDR3 is 15 amino acids. The J segment lost 2 bases and the V segment lost 4 bases, leaving 9 bases of the junction unmatched. The CDR3 reads CASSAKQGSTYEQYF. In DNA, the CDR3 is TGCGCCAGCAGCGCAAAACAGGGGAGTACCTACGAGCAGTACTTC.

This clonotype was seen just once. The junction departs from germline at one end; a sequencing error may be responsible. V is TRBV5-4 and J is TRBJ2-1; the match to TRBD2 covers 7 bases. This CDR3 has 16 amino acids. The germline CDR1 and CDR2 sequences are SGHNT and YYREEE (reference sequence). The CDR3 is CAGREEMGLYYNEQFF. Written as DNA, the CDR3 is TGTGCCGGCAGGGAAGAGATGGGACTATACTACAATGAGCAGTTCTTC.

This clonotype was observed a few times. Given a much more abundant clone one base away, this may be a read error. CDR3 bases: TGTGCCAGCAGCCAGGCCCCCACCGGGGAGCCGTTTTTT. Its protein is CASSQAPTGEPFF. The gene calls are TRBV5-5 and TRBJ2-2; a possible D gene is TRBD2 (5 bases). This CDR3 comprises 13 residues. Per germline, CDR1 SGHKS and CDR2 YYEKEE (reference sequence).

The chain joins TRBV6-1 to TRBJ1-5; 9 bases agree with TRBD1. The J segment lost 1 base and the V segment lost 4 bases, leaving 2 bases of the junction unmatched. This CDR3 region has 15 residues. Germline V gene sequence: CDR1 MNHNS, CDR2 SASEGT. This chain's CDR3 is CASSVDRGSNQPQHF. As DNA, the CDR3 is TGTGCCAGCAGTGTGGACAGGGGAAGCAATCAGCCCCAGCATTTT.

Notes on this clonotype: A much larger clone differs from this one at a single base, so this may be a read error. The gene calls are TRBV5-1 and TRBJ1-6, with D perhaps matching TRBD1 (6 bases). The germline gives CDR1 SGHRS, CDR2 YFSETQ. This CDR3 is built from 15 residues. DNA of the CDR3: TGCGCCAACAGCTTGACAGGCGGCGGGGGATCACCCCTCCACTTT. This encodes CANSLTGGGGSPLHF.

Points on this clonotype: The germline gene is not matched at one end of the junction; a read error may be the cause. This chain links TRBV6-1 with TRBJ2-5, with 10 nucleotides matching TRBD2. The CDR3 covers 14 residues. The V gene's germline CDR1 is MNHNS and CDR2 SASEGT. Here the CDR3 reads CDSSGGTSVGTQYF. The CDR3 nucleotides read TGTGACAGCAGCGGCGGGACTAGCGTAGGGACCCAGTACTTC.

The V and J genes are TRBV11-1 and TRBJ2-1, with 9 positions matching TRBD2. Germline lookup yields CDR1 SGHAT and CDR2 FQDESV (reference sequence). The CDR3 sequence is 14 residues long. CDR3 nucleotide sequence: TGTAGCAGCAGCTCGCGGGAGGGCCGCTATGAGCAGTTCTTC. It yields the protein CSSSSREGRYEQFF.

The chain combines TRBV28 with TRBJ1-5; 7 bases fit TRBD1. The CDR3 length is 20 residues. Germline values: CDR1 MDHEN, CDR2 SYDVKM. The trim removed 3 bases at V and 2 bases at J, leaving 19 bases unmatched. The DNA for the CDR3 is TGTGCCAGCAGTTTGATGTTAGGGGACAGCCCCACTAGTGGCAATCAGCCCCAGCATTTT. Translated, it gives CASSLMLGDSPTSGNQPQHF.

A remark on this clonotype: This may come from a read error, since a much larger clone is one base off. V is TRBV2 and J is TRBJ1-2, with D maybe TRBD1 (5 bases). Deletions cut 3 bases from V and 1 base from J, with 21 bases between. The germline CDR1 and CDR2 sequences are SNHLY and FYNNEI. The CDR3 contains 18 residues. CDR3 DNA sequence: TGTGCCAGCAGTGATGGTGAAGTGGGCTCAGGGATTAACTATGGCTACACCTTC. The encoded protein is CASSDGEVGSGINYGYTF.

Concerning this clonotype itself: A much larger clone is a single base away; this may be a read error. The gene calls are TRBV20-1 and TRBJ1-5; D call uncertain. This CDR3 is built from 13 residues. Germline assignment: CDR1 DFQATT and CDR2 SNEGSKA (reference sequence). CDR3 DNA sequence: TGCAGTGTAAAAGGTCCGATAAATCAGCCCCGGCATTTT. Its protein product is CSVKGPINQPRHF.

The CDR3 is CASSYHGETEAFF. The CDR3 coding sequence is TGTGCCAGCAGCTACCATGGTGAGACTGAAGCTTTCTTT. This chain connects TRBV7-8 to TRBJ1-1, with D uncertain. V lost 4 bases and J lost 5, with 11 bases in between. Germline CDR1 is SGHVS and CDR2 is FQNEAQ. The CDR3 contains 13 residues. Complete variable domain (other parts from reference TRBV7-8 and TRBJ1-1): GAGVSQSPRYKVAKRGQDVALRCDPISGHVSLFWYQQALGQGPEFLTYFQNEAQLDKSGLPSDRFFAERPEGSVSTLKIQRTQQEDSAVYLCASSYHGETEAFFGQGTRLTVV.

Concerning this clonotype itself: Germline and junction disagree at one end, which may indicate a read error. V and J are TRBV28 and TRBJ2-3; a weak D match, TRBD1 (5 bases). Germline loops: CDR1 MDHEN, CDR2 SYDVKM. The CDR3 consists of 18 residues. The CDR3 DNA reads as TGTACCAGCAGTCTATCCATCACGACAGCCCCCAGCTCAGATACGCAGTATTTT. It codes for CTSSLSITTAPSSDTQYF.

Of note for this clonotype: At one boundary the junction diverges from the germline segment, which might be a read error. The chain joins TRBV5-6 to TRBJ1-1, with TRBD1 identical over 7 bases. The CDR3 consists of 17 residues. Looked up from germline, CDR1 is SGHDT and CDR2 is YYEEEE. The CDR3 bases are TGTGCCAGCATCCCTCACCATATGGGACAGATGAACACTGAAGCTTTCTTC. Its translation is CASIPHHMGQMNTEAFF.

The chain couples TRBV28 to TRBJ1-1; D gene uncertain. The length of the CDR3 is 10 residues. Germline CDR1 is MDHEN and CDR2 is SYDVKM. Trimming took off 10 bases at V and 7 bases at J, with 10 bases between the two ends. The CDR3: CATYGIEAFF. In DNA, the CDR3 is TGTGCCACTTATGGTATTGAAGCTTTCTTT.

The chain recombines TRBV20-1 with TRBJ2-1; D gene uncertain. CDR1 is DFQATT, CDR2 SNEGSKA, per germline (reference sequence). The CDR3 contains 14 residues. Trimming took off 3 bases at V and 0 bases at J, with 9 bases between the two ends. The CDR3 loop reads CSARWLRSYNEQFF. The CDR3 nucleotides are TGCAGTGCTAGGTGGTTACGCTCCTACAATGAGCAGTTCTTC.

Concerning this clonotype: A much larger clone differs from this one at a single base, so this may be a read error. The chain joins TRBV29-1 to TRBJ1-1, with 8 bases lining up with TRBD1. The CDR3 runs 13 residues. Germline V CDR1 and CDR2: SQVTM, ANQGSEA. Trimming took 7 bases from V and 10 from J; bases not matched to a gene: 14. The CDR3: CSGVRGQELGAFF. CDR3 bases: TGCAGCGGAGTAAGGGGACAGGAACTTGGAGCTTTCTTT.

About this clonotype: A read error may account for a junction end that differs from germline. The V gene is TRBV11-1, the J gene TRBJ2-1, with TRBD1 matching over 10 bases. Germline lookup yields CDR1 SGHAT and CDR2 FQDESV (reference sequence). This CDR3 comprises 15 residues. The CDR3 is CGSGVTRTGGWEQFF. CDR3 coding DNA: TGTGGCAGCGGCGTGACCAGGACAGGGGGTTGGGAGCAGTTCTTC.

The chain uses TRBV6-1 and TRBJ1-2; TRBD1 matches at 9 bases. The CDR3 is 16 residues long. The trim removed 11 bases at V and 6 bases at J, leaving 19 bases unmatched. Germline lookup yields CDR1 MNHNS and CDR2 SASEGT. The CDR3 region is CASTPGQGLYYHGYTF. The CDR3 DNA sequence: TGTGCCTCTACCCCAGGACAGGGGTTATATTACCATGGCTACACCTTC.

The genes are TRBV20-1 and TRBJ2-7, with a tentative D call TRBD2 (5 bases). Germline V CDR1 and CDR2: DFQATT, SNEGSKA (reference sequence). The length of the CDR3 is 15 residues. With 5 bases removed from V and 6 bases from J, the gap between germline ends came to 23 bases. CDR3 loop: CSADPRAKATCEQYF. The CDR3 nucleotides are TGCAGTGCTGACCCGCGGGCAAAAGCCACCTGCGAGCAGTACTTC.

Comments on this clonotype: A junction boundary mismatches the germline segment, possibly from a read error. The CDR3 DNA follows: TGTGCCAACAGTTTCCTCCGGGACGATACTAACTATGGCTACACCTTC. The encoded protein is CANSFLRDDTNYGYTF. The genes are TRBV6-5 and TRBJ1-2, with a possible D match to TRBD1 (5 bases). The CDR3 has 16 amino acids. In germline, CDR1 is MNHEY, CDR2 SVGAGI.

The chain has TRBV6-2 or TRBV6-3 and TRBJ1-2; D gene unclear. Trimming shortened V by 11 bases and J by 1 base, and 26 bases separated the two germline ends. CDR1 is MNHEY, CDR2 SVGEGT, per germline. The CDR3 contains 17 residues. CDR3 DNA sequence: TGTGCCTCCCAGTCTGTGGCGGAGATCCTTAATAACTATGGCTACACCTTC. Protein product: CASQSVAEILNNYGYTF.